These 28 T cell receptor beta chains originate from one sample sequenced in a study of identical twins. Via MiXCR, TCRdb re-called the 5' RACE reads, giving one row per CDR3 protein. The table includes 510,000 or so distinct CDR3 sequences, 12% to 15% detected once. These same data were also listed under a study on yellow fever vaccine responses in identical twins.

Sequences were obtained from CD4+ T cells sorted from blood. These receptors were obtained from a woman younger than 35 in good health.

This clonotype was found once. The CDR3 reads CASSRLPGERVNEQFF. DNA for the CDR3: TGTGCCAGCAGCCGTCTTCCCGGGGAGCGGGTAAATGAGCAGTTCTTC. This rearrangement joins TRBV3-1 to TRBJ2-1, with a possible D match to TRBD2 (6 bases). V lost 4 bases and J lost 7, with 20 bases in between. Germline loops: CDR1 LGHDT, CDR2 YNNKEL (reference sequence). The CDR3 runs 16 residues.

This clonotype has a handful of counts. V gene TRBV5-1 combines with J gene TRBJ2-3; D call uncertain. CDR3 length: 15 amino acids. V was cut by 1 base and J by 6 bases, with 15 bases left in between. Per germline, CDR1 SGHRS and CDR2 YFSETQ. CDR3 in DNA: TGCGCCAGCAGCTTGTCCCCCGTTAGTAGGGATACGCAGTATTTT. Its protein product is CASSLSPVSRDTQYF.

Worth noting for this clonotype: At one of its ends the junction is not consistent with the germline gene, which may arise from a read error. Written as DNA, the CDR3 is TGCGCCAGCAGCTTACCCATGGACGGCGGGGAGTCATTC. The encoded protein is CASSLPMDGGESF. V usage is TRBV5-1 and J usage is TRBJ1-2; D not certain. This CDR3 has 13 amino acids. From germline, CDR1 is SGHRS and CDR2 YFSETQ.

The V and J genes are TRBV7-6 and TRBJ1-1, with a weak D call TRBD1 (6 bases). CDR1 and CDR2 (germline): SGHVS, FNYEAQ. Trimming cost V 2 bases and J 1 base, with 14 bases left between them. The CDR3 length is 16 residues. Here the CDR3 DNA reads TGTGCCAGCAGCTTACAGACAGGTTTAAAGAACACTGAAGCTTTCTTT. Protein: CASSLQTGLKNTEAFF.

V usage is TRBV7-2 and J usage is TRBJ2-1, with 7 bases fitting TRBD2. This CDR3 comprises 14 residues. The V gene end was trimmed by 4 bases and the J gene end by 7 bases; junction bases not matched to a gene: 7. CDR1 SGHTA and CDR2 FQGNSA come from the germline V gene. This CDR3 reads CASSWGGGRNEQFF. As DNA, the CDR3 is TGTGCCAGCAGCTGGGGGGGGGGTAGGAATGAGCAGTTCTTC.

In its sample, this clonotype was seen a few times. The V call is TRBV20-1, the J call TRBJ2-1; D is tentatively TRBD1 or TRBD2 (5 bases each). The V end lost 2 bases, the J end lost 6 bases, and 11 bases lay between the germline ends. CDR1 is DFQATT, CDR2 SNEGSKA, per germline (reference sequence). The CDR3 has 13 residues. The CDR3 bases are TGCAGTGCTAGACAGGGACCAACCAATGAGCAGTTCTTC. This translates into CSARQGPTNEQFF.

In this sample, this clonotype turned up many times. The chain couples TRBV5-1 to TRBJ2-5; 9 bases line up with TRBD1. The V gene end was trimmed by 5 bases and the J gene end by 4 bases; junction bases not matched to a gene: 6. Germline values: CDR1 SGHRS, CDR2 YFSETQ. The CDR3 has 14 amino acids. The CDR3 DNA reads as TGCGCCAGCAGTCCTACAGGGGGCGTAGAGACCCAGTACTTC. It codes for CASSPTGGVETQYF.

This chain uses TRBV6-5 with TRBJ2-6, with TRBD2 as a possible D gene (6 bases). The germline CDR1 and CDR2 sequences are MNHEY and SVGAGI. The CDR3 loop spans 17 amino acids. V gave up 2 bases and J gave up 0 bases, with 11 bases separating them. DNA for the CDR3: TGTGCCAGCAGTTACCGGGGGACGGCCTCTGGGGCCAACGTCCTGACTTTC. It codes for CASSYRGTASGANVLTF.

This clonotype occurred a few times. The CDR3 DNA is TGTGCCAGCAGCGTAGGGCTAGCCATCTACAATGAGCAGTTCTTC. Translated, it gives CASSVGLAIYNEQFF. The chain has TRBV9 and TRBJ2-1; tentatively, D is TRBD2 (5 bases). CDR3 length equals 15 residues. Trimming took off 0 bases at V and 3 bases at J, with 10 bases between the two ends. Germline CDR1 is SGDLS and CDR2 is YYNGEE.

This clonotype was seen a few times. This chain links TRBV3-1 with TRBJ1-4, with 11 bases identical to TRBD1. Germline V gene data show CDR1 as LGHDT and CDR2 as YNNKEL (reference sequence). V was pared by 5 bases and J by 7 bases, with 6 bases of the junction left unmatched. This CDR3 is built from 15 residues. CDR3 residues: CASSGRTGGGEKLFF. CDR3 coding DNA: TGTGCCAGCAGCGGCCGGACAGGGGGCGGTGAAAAACTGTTTTTT.

The sample holds a few counts of this clonotype. The V gene is TRBV5-1, the J gene TRBJ1-6, with D unresolved. In germline, CDR1 is SGHRS, CDR2 YFSETQ. The CDR3 loop spans 13 amino acids. The V gene lost 1 base and the J gene lost 8 bases, with 7 bases spanning the gap. This chain's CDR3 is CASSLSTDSPLHF. The CDR3 DNA follows: TGCGCCAGCAGCTTGTCGACCGATTCACCCCTCCACTTT.

This clonotype came up a few times. CDR3 amino acids: CSANTNTEAFF. DNA of the CDR3: TGCAGTGCCAACACAAACACTGAAGCTTTCTTT. This chain uses TRBV20-1 with TRBJ1-1; D not certain. V lost 6 bases, J lost 2 bases, and 7 bases lay in between. This CDR3 has 11 residues. Per the germline V gene, CDR1 is DFQATT and CDR2 is SNEGSKA (reference sequence).

This sequence joins TRBV3-1 and TRBJ1-1, with no clear D. This CDR3 spans 13 amino acids. V was pared by 1 base and J by 0 bases, with 3 bases between. Germline values: CDR1 LGHDT, CDR2 YNNKEL (reference sequence). CDR3 in amino acids: CASSQVVNTEAFF. CDR3 sequence (DNA): TGTGCCAGCAGCCAAGTTGTGAACACTGAAGCTTTCTTT.

V and J are TRBV10-3 and TRBJ1-2; TRBD1 is a possible D gene (6 bases). CDR3 length: 13 amino acids. Trimming took off 6 bases at V and 4 bases at J, with 12 bases between the two ends. Per germline, CDR1 ENHRY and CDR2 SYGVKD. CDR3 amino acids: CAISRGRAYGYTF. DNA of the CDR3: TGTGCCATCAGCCGGGGGCGGGCCTATGGCTACACCTTC.

This clonotype was observed a few times. The gene calls are TRBV20-1 and TRBJ1-3; possible D gene TRBD1, 5 bases. CDR3 length: 17 residues. V dropped 5 bases and J dropped 0 bases, with 20 bases sitting between them. The V gene's germline CDR1 is DFQATT and CDR2 SNEGSKA (reference sequence). Here the CDR3 reads CSAPAAAGPFSGNTIYF. The CDR3 DNA follows: TGCAGTGCTCCTGCCGCGGCAGGGCCCTTCTCTGGAAACACCATATATTTT.

This clonotype showed up just a few times. The chain couples TRBV20-1 to TRBJ2-1, with 10 bases that match TRBD2. This CDR3 region has 15 residues. The V gene's germline CDR1 is DFQATT and CDR2 SNEGSKA (reference sequence). With 6 bases clipped from V and 2 bases from J, the junction kept 7 bases outside the gene matches. CDR3 bases: TGCAGTGCCGAAACCACTAGCGGGGCCTACAATGAGCAGTTCTTC. Its protein product is CSAETTSGAYNEQFF.

This chain connects TRBV3-1 to TRBJ2-3, with 8 bases identical to TRBD2. The CDR3 is made up of 15 amino acids. V gave up 4 bases and J gave up 5 bases; unmatched junction bases: 8. The germline V gene encodes CDR1 LGHDT and CDR2 YNNKEL (reference sequence). CDR3 DNA: TGTGCCAGCAGCCTTCGGGGGGGCGCGAAAGATACGCAGTATTTT. It encodes CASSLRGGAKDTQYF.

J is TRBJ2-2 and V is TRBV5-1; 9 bases align to TRBD1. In germline, CDR1 is SGHRS, CDR2 YFSETQ. Germline trimming cut 4 bases from V and 3 bases from J; bases unmatched to any gene: 4. This CDR3 has 15 residues. The CDR3 loop is CASSNTGGYTGELFF. In DNA form, the CDR3 reads TGCGCCAGCAGCAACACAGGGGGCTACACCGGGGAGCTGTTTTTT.

In this sample, this clonotype turned up many times. The V call is TRBV12-3 or TRBV12-4, the J call TRBJ2-1; D tentatively reads TRBD1 or TRBD2 (5 bases each). Deletions cut 5 bases from V and 4 bases from J, with 15 bases between. The CDR3 is made up of 15 amino acids. The CDR3 region is CASSLTGRAYNEQFF. As DNA, the CDR3 is TGTGCCAGCAGTCTTACGGGACGGGCATACAATGAGCAGTTCTTC.

This rearrangement joins TRBV12-5 to TRBJ2-1; 9 bases are shared with TRBD2. The CDR3 is made up of 16 amino acids. J lost 6 bases, V lost 3 bases, and 9 bases had no gene match. Germline V CDR1 and CDR2: LGHNT, FRNRAP. DNA for the CDR3: TGTGCTAGTGGTTTACTTGGGACTAGCATTGTCAATGAGCAGTTCTTC. Its protein product is CASGLLGTSIVNEQFF.

CDR3: CASSLADRKAFF. In DNA, the CDR3 is TGTGCCAGCAGCCTGGCCGACAGAAAAGCTTTCTTT. The chain recombines TRBV3-1 with TRBJ1-1, with D possibly TRBD1 on 5 matching bases. The CDR3 covers 12 residues. V shed 4 bases and J shed 9 bases, with 12 bases lying between them. Germline CDR1 is LGHDT and CDR2 is YNNKEL (reference sequence).

This clonotype was seen many times. V usage is TRBV9 and J usage is TRBJ2-1; D is uncertain. Trimming pared 4 bases from V and 7 bases from J, leaving 15 bases between. From germline, CDR1 is SGDLS and CDR2 YYNGEE. CDR3 length: 14 residues. CDR3 residues: CASSSQASRNEQFF. CDR3 sequence (DNA): TGTGCCAGCAGCTCCCAAGCCTCCAGGAATGAGCAGTTCTTC.

The chain recombines TRBV3-1 with TRBJ2-7, with D hard to call. This CDR3 comprises 15 residues. CDR1 is LGHDT and CDR2 is YNNKEL in the germline V gene (reference sequence). Deletions cut 3 bases from V and 6 bases from J, with 18 bases between. CDR3 protein: CASSQNEVVGGEQYF. CDR3 DNA sequence: TGTGCCAGCAGCCAGAATGAGGTAGTCGGCGGCGAGCAGTACTTC.

This clonotype has more than one count but fewer than ten. The gene calls are TRBV24-1 and TRBJ2-3, with 7 positions matching TRBD2. Germline CDR1 and CDR2: KGHDR and SFDVKD. This CDR3 comprises 13 residues. V lost 1 base to trimming and J lost 10 bases; unmatched junction nucleotides: 4. DNA for the CDR3: TGTGCCACCAGTGATTTCACACGGGAGGCGCAGTATTTT. It specifies CATSDFTREAQYF.

This clonotype showed up just a few times. DNA for the CDR3: TGCAGTGCTAGAGACCCGGGGCCCACAGGGGGCCGGGAGACCCAGTACTTC. Its translation: CSARDPGPTGGRETQYF. V is TRBV20-1 and J is TRBJ2-5; 9 bases are shared with TRBD1. CDR1 is DFQATT and CDR2 is SNEGSKA in the germline V gene (reference sequence). This CDR3 contains 17 residues. Trimming at V came to 0 bases and at J to 5 bases, leaving 13 bases not matched to a gene.

This clonotype showed up just once. The chain carries TRBV10-3 and TRBJ2-7, with a tentative D call TRBD2 (7 bases). Between the trimmed V and J ends, which lost 2 bases and 4 bases, there was a span of 12 bases. The CDR3 totals 14 residues. CDR1 is ENHRY and CDR2 is SYGVKD in the germline V gene. The CDR3 spells CAISEGGAGYEQYF. As DNA, the CDR3 is TGTGCCATCAGTGAGGGGGGGGCAGGATACGAGCAGTACTTC.

The sample holds a few counts of this clonotype. This sequence joins TRBV27 and TRBJ2-3; 7 bases agree with TRBD2. The J segment lost 6 bases and the V segment lost 6 bases, leaving 12 bases of the junction unmatched. This CDR3 has 15 amino acids. CDR1 and CDR2 from the germline V gene are MNHEY and SMNVEV (reference sequence). CDR3 sequence (DNA): TGTGCCAGCAGGGGGGAGGGAGGGCGTAGTGATACGCAGTATTTT. Protein: CASRGEGGRSDTQYF.

This clonotype has ten or more counts. The V and J genes are TRBV12-3 or TRBV12-4 and TRBJ1-4, with D tentatively TRBD1 (6 bases). Trimming left V 4 bases short and J 8 bases short, with 17 bases between. CDR3 length: 15 residues. In nucleotides, the CDR3 is TGTGCCAGCAGTTCTTACAGGGAGCCCGGGGAAAAACTGTTTTTT. It translates to CASSSYREPGEKLFF.